The T cell receptor (beta chain) described here comes from a study of blood T cell repertoires in COVID-19. About the study: COVID-19 samples collected from the United States, Italy and Spain covered acute and convalescent phases. Nucleic acid was either cDNA or gDNA, and it came from T cells, B-cell-depleted T cells, or PBMCs.

Trimming removed 3 bases from V and 8 bases from J, with 17 bases in between. CDR3 length: 15 amino acids. CDR1 is MRHNA, CDR2 SNTAGT, per germline. Per the authors' pipeline: Amplification of reference gene primers provided the estimated nucleated cell counts. Repertoires were generated with immunoSEQ multiplex PCR, while TCRdb's copy carries only in-frame clones and drops some. For V, J and clone size, that table is used; D and trimming come from the DNA. Counted here are around 61,000 clones, 89% occurring once; the ten biggest clones make up roughly 1.4%. Sequencing input: peripheral blood. The chain employs TRBV6-4 and TRBJ1-5; D call uncertain. The clonotype comes from a man in his 60s with acute or convalescent COVID-19. The CDR3 sequence is CASSEDTERQEPQHF. The CDR3 DNA sequence: TGTGCCAGCAGTGAAGACACGGAAAGGCAAGAGCCCCAGCATTTT.